This T cell receptor beta chain was recorded in a study of T cell responses to AZD1222 COVID-19 vaccine. CDR3 length equals 13 residues. Germline-derived CDR1 and CDR2 are GTSNPN and SVGIG (reference sequence). Between the trimmed V and J ends, which lost 3 bases and 6 bases, there was a span of 14 bases. Repertoires were generated with immunoSEQ multiplex PCR, while TCRdb's copy carries only in-frame clones and drops some. Found here are 150,000 to 200,000 clones, over 85% of them singletons; the top ten hold less than 4.5%. The V gene is TRBV30, the J gene TRBJ1-2; D is undetermined. This clonotype was obtained from an adult who received the MenACWY meningococcal vaccine as a control. Sequencing used peripheral blood, obtained 28 days after the second dose of the MenACWY control vaccine. CDR3 sequence reads: CAWSSSFFDGYTF. The CDR3 DNA sequence: TGTGCCTGGAGCTCCTCTTTTTTCGATGGCTACACCTTC.